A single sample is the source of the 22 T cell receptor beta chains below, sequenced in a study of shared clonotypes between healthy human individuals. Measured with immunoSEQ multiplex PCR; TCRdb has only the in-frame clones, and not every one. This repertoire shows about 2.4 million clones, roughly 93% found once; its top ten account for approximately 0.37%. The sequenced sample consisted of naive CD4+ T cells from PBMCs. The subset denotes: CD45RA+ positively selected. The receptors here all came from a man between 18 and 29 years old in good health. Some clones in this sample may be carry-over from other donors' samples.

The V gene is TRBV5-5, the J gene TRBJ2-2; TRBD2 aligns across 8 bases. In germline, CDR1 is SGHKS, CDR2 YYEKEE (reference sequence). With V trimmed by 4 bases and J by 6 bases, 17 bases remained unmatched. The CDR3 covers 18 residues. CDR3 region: CASSPREGAGVRAGELFF. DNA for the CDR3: TGTGCCAGCAGCCCCCGGGAGGGAGCGGGAGTCCGGGCCGGGGAGCTGTTTTTT.

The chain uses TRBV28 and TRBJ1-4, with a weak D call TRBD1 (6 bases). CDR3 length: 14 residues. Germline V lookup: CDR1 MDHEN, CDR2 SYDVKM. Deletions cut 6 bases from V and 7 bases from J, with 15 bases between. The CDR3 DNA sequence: TGTGCCAGCAGGGTCGGGGGGGCTGGTGAAAAACTGTTTTTT. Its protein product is CASRVGGAGEKLFF.

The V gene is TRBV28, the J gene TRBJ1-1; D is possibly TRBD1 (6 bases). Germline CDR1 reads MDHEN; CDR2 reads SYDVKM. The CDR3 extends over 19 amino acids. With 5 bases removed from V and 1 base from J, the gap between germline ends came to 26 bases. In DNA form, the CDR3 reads TGTGCCAGCAGTCCCCGGCGGAGGGGGGGACTAGTGGGGAACACTGAAGCTTTCTTT. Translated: CASSPRRRGGLVGNTEAFF.

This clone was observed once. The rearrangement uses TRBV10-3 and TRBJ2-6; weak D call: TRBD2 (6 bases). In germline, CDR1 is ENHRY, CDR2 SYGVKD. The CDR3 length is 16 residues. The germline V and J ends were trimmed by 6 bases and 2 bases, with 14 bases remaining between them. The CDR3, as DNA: TGTGCCATCAGCCGGGGACTTGATGCTGGGGCCAACGTCCTGACTTTC. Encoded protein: CAISRGLDAGANVLTF.

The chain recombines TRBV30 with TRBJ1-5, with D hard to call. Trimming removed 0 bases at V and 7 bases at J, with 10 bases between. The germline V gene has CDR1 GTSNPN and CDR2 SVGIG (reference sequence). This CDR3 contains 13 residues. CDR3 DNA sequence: TGTGCCTGGAGTGTACTCGGGGAACAGCCCCAGCATTTT. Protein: CAWSVLGEQPQHF.

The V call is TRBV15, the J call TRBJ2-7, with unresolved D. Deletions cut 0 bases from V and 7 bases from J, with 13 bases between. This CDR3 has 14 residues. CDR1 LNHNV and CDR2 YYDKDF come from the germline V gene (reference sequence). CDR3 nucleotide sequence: TGTGCCACCAGCAGAGATGATTACCCCCTGGAGCAGTACTTC. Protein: CATSRDDYPLEQYF. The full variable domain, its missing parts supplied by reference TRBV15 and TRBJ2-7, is DAMVIQNPRYQVTQFGKPVTLSCSQTLNHNVMYWYQQKSSQAPKLLFHYYDKDFNNEADTPDNFQSRRPNTSFCFLDIRSPGLGDTAMYLCATSRDDYPLEQYFGPGTRLTVT.

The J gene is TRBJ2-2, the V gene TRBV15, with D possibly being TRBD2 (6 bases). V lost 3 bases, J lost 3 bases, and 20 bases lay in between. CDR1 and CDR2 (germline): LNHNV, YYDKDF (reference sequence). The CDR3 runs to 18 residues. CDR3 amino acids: CATSRDYYYLRDTGELFF. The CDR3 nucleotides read TGTGCCACCAGCAGGGACTATTATTACCTAAGGGACACCGGGGAGCTGTTTTTT. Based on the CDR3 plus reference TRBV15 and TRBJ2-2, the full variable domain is DAMVIQNPRYQVTQFGKPVTLSCSQTLNHNVMYWYQQKSSQAPKLLFHYYDKDFNNEADTPDNFQSRRPNTSFCFLDIRSPGLGDTAMYLCATSRDYYYLRDTGELFFGEGSRLTVL.

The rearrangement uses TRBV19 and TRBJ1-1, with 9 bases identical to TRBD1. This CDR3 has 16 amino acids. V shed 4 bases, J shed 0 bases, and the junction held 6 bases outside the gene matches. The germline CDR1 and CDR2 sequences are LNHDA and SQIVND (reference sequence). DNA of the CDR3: TGTGCCAGTAGTAGGCTAGACAGGGGGTTGAACACTGAAGCTTTCTTT. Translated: CASSRLDRGLNTEAFF.

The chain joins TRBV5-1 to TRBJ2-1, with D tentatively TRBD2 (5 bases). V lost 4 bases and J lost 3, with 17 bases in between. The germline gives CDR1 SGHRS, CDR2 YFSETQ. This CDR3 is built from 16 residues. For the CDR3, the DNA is TGCGCCAGCAGCCCCTCCCCAGCGGAGATCTACAATGAGCAGTTCTTC. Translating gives CASSPSPAEIYNEQFF.

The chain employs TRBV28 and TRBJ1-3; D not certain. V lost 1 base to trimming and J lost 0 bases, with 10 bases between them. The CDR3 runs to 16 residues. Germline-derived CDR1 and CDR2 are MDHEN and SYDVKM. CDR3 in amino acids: CASSLFRASSGNTIYF. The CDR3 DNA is TGTGCCAGCAGTTTATTCCGGGCCTCCTCTGGAAACACCATATATTTT.

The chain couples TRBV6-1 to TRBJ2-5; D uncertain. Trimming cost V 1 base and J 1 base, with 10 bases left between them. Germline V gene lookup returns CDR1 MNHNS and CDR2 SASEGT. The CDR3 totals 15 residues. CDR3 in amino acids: CASSEGRFPQETQYF. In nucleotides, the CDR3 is TGTGCCAGCAGTGAAGGACGTTTCCCCCAAGAGACCCAGTACTTC.

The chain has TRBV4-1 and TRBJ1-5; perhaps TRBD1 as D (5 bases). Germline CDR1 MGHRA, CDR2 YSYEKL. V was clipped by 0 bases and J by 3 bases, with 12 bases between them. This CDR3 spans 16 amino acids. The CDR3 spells CASSQDFGATNQPQHF. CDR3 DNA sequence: TGCGCCAGCAGCCAAGATTTTGGGGCCACCAATCAGCCCCAGCATTTT.

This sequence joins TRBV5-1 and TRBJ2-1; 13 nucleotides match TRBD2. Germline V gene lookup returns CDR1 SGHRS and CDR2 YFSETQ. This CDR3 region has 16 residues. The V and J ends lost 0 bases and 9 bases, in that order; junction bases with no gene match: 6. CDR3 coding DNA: TGCGCCAGCAGCTTGGCACAACTAGCGGGAGGGGGTGAGCAGTTCTTC. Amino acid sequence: CASSLAQLAGGGEQFF.

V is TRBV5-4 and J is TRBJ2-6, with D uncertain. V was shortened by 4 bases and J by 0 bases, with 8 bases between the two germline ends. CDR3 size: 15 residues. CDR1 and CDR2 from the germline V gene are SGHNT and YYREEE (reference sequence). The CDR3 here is CASSSEPSGANVLTF. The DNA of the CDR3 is TGTGCCAGCAGCAGCGAGCCCTCTGGGGCCAACGTCCTGACTTTC. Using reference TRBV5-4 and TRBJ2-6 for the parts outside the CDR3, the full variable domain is ETGVTQSPTHLIKTRGQQVTLRCSSQSGHNTVSWYQQALGQGPQFIFQYYREEENGRGNFPPRFSGLQFPNYSSELNVNALELDDSALYLCASSSEPSGANVLTFGAGSRLTVL.

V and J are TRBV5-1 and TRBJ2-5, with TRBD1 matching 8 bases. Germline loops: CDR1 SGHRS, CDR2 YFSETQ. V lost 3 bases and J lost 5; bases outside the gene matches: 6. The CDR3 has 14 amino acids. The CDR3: CASSSAGGGETQYF. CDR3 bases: TGCGCCAGCAGCTCGGCAGGGGGCGGTGAGACCCAGTACTTC.

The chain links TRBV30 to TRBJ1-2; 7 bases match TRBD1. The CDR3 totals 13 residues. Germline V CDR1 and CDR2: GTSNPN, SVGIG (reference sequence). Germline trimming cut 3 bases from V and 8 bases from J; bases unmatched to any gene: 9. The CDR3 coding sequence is TGTGCCTGGAGGCAGGGGGTCCGGGAAGGCTACACCTTC. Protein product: CAWRQGVREGYTF. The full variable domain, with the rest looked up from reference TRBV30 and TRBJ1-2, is SQTIHQWPATLVQPVGSPLSLECTVEGTSNPNLYWYRQAAGRGLQLLFYSVGIGQISSEVPQNLSASRPQDRQFILSSKKLLLSDSGFYLCAWRQGVREGYTFGSGTRLTVV.

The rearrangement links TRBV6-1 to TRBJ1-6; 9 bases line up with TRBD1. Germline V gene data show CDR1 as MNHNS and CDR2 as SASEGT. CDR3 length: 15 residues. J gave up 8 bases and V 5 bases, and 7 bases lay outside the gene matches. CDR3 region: CASSTEGQGDSPLHF. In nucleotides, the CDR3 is TGTGCCAGCAGTACGGAGGGACAGGGCGATTCACCCCTCCACTTT.

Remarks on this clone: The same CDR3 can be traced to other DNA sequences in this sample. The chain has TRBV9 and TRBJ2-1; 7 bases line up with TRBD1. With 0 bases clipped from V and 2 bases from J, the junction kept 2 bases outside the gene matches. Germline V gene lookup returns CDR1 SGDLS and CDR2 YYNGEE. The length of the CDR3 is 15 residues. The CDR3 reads CASSVDRGTYNEQFF. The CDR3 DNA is TGTGCCAGCAGCGTAGACAGGGGAACCTACAATGAGCAGTTCTTC.

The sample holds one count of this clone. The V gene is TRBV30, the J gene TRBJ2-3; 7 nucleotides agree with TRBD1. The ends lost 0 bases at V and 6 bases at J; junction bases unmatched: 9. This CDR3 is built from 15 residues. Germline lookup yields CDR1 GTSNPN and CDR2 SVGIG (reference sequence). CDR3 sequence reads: CAWSVRVHRGDTQYF. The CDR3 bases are TGTGCCTGGAGTGTACGTGTCCACAGGGGCGATACGCAGTATTTT.

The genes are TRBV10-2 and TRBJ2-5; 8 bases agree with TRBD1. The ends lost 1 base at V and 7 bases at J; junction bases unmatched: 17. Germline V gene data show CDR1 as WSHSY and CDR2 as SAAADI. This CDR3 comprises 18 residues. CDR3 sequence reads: CASSEFGGRQGTGATQYF. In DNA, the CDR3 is TGCGCCAGCAGTGAGTTTGGGGGACGACAGGGGACGGGGGCGACCCAGTACTTC.

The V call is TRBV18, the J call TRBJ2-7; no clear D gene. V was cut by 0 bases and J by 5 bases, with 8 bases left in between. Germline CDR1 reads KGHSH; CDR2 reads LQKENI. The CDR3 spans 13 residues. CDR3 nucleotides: TGTGCCAGCTCACCACCAGTCAGGAACGAGCAGTACTTC. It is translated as CASSPPVRNEQYF. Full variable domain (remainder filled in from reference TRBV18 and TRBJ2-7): NAGVMQNPRHLVRRRGQEARLRCSPMKGHSHVYWYRQLPEEGLKFMVYLQKENIIDESGMPKERFSAEFPKEGPSILRIQQVVRGDSAAYFCASSPPVRNEQYFGPGTRLTVT.

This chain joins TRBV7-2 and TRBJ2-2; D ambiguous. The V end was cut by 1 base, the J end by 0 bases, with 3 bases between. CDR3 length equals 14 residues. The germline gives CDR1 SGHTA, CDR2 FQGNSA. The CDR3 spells CASSLETNTGELFF. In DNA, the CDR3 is TGTGCCAGCAGCTTAGAGACGAACACCGGGGAGCTGTTTTTT.